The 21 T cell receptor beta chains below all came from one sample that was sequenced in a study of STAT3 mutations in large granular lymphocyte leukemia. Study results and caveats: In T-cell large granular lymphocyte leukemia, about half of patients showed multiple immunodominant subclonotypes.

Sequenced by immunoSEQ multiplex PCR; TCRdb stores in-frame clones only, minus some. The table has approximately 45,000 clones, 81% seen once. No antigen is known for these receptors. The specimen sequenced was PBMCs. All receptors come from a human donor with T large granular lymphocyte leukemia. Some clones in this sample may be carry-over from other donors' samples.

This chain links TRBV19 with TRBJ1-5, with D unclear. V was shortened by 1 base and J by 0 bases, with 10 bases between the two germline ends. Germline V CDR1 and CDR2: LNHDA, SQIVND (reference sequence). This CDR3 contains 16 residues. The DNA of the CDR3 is TGTGCCAGTAGTATAGGGGCACTCTATAGCAATCAGCCCCAGCATTTT. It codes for CASSIGALYSNQPQHF.

CDR3 loop: CASSSVWRTTEAFF. CDR3 coding DNA: TGCGCCAGCAGCTCCGTTTGGAGGACCACTGAAGCTTTCTTT. This chain links TRBV5-1 with TRBJ1-1, with D unclear. The V and J ends lost 3 bases and 4 bases respectively, with 13 bases between them. The CDR3 runs to 14 residues. In germline, CDR1 is SGHRS, CDR2 YFSETQ.

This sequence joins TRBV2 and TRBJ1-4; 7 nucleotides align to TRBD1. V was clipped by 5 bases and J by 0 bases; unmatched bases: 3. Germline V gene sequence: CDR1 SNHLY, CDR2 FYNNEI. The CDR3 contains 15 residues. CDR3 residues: CASSSDRATNEKLFF. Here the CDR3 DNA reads TGTGCCAGCAGTTCCGACAGGGCAACTAATGAAAAACTGTTTTTT. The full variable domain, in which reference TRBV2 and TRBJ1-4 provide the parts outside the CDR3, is EPEVTQTPSHQVTQMGQEVILRCVPISNHLYFYWYRQILGQKVEFLVSFYNNEISEKSEIFDDQFSVERPDGSNFTLKIRSTKLEDSAMYFCASSSDRATNEKLFFGSGTQLSVL.

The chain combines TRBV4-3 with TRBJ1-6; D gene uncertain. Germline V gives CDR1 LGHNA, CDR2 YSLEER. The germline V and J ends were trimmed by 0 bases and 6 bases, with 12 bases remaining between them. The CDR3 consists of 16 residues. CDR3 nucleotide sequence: TGCGCCAGCAGCCAAGAGGGAGGCCTTGGTAATTCACCCCTCCACTTT. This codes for CASSQEGGLGNSPLHF.

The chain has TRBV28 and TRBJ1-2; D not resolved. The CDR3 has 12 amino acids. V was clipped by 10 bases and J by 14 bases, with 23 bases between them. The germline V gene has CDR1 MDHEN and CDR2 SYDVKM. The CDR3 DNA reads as TGTGCCACCCAGACCCCGGGCAGAGATTCTACCTTC. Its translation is CATQTPGRDSTF.

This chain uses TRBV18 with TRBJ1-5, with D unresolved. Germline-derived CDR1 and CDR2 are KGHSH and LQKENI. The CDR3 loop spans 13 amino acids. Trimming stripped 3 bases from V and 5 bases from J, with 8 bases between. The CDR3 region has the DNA TGTGCCAGCTCACCGGCAGTCGATCAGCCCCAGCATTTT. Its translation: CASSPAVDQPQHF.

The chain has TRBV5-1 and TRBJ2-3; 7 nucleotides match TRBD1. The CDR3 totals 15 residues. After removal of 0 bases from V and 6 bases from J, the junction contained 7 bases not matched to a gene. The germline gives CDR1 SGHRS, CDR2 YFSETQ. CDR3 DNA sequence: TGCGCCAGCAGCTTGGGGGACAGTAGGGGGGATACGCAGTATTTT. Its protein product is CASSLGDSRGDTQYF.

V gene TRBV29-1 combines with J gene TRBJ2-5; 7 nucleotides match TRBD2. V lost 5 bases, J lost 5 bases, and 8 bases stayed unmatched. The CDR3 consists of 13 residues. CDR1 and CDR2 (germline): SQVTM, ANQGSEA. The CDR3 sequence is CSVLFTSDETQYF. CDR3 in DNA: TGCAGCGTTCTTTTTACTAGCGACGAGACCCAGTACTTC.

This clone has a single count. Here the CDR3 DNA reads TGTGCCAGCAGTTACACGCCTTACGGACTAGGAGGCTACACCTTC. It yields the protein CASSYTPYGLGGYTF. The chain employs TRBV6-5 and TRBJ1-2; D not resolved. V dropped 2 bases and J dropped 8 bases, with 18 bases sitting between them. Germline-derived CDR1 and CDR2 are MNHEY and SVGAGI. CDR3 length equals 15 residues.

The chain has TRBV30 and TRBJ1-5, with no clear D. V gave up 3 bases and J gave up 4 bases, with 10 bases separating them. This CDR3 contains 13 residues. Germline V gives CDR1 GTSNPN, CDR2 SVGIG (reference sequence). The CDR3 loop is CAWSSAENQPQHF. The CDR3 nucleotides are TGTGCCTGGAGCTCGGCAGAGAATCAGCCCCAGCATTTT. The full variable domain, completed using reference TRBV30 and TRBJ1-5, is SQTIHQWPATLVQPVGSPLSLECTVEGTSNPNLYWYRQAAGRGLQLLFYSVGIGQISSEVPQNLSASRPQDRQFILSSKKLLLSDSGFYLCAWSSAENQPQHFGDGTRLSIL.

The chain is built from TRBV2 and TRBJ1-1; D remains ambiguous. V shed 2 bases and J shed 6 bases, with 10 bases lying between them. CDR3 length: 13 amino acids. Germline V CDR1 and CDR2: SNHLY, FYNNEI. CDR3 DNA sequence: TGTGCCAGCAGTGAATTGAGGGTACCTGAAGCTTTCTTT. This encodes CASSELRVPEAFF.

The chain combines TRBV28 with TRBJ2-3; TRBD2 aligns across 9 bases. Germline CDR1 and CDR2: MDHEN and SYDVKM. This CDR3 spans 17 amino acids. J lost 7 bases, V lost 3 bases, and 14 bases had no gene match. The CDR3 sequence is CASSFARRGGTANTQYF. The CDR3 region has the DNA TGTGCCAGCAGTTTCGCTCGGCGGGGGGGGACGGCCAATACGCAGTATTTT. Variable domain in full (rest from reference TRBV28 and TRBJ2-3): DVKVTQSSRYLVKRTGEKVFLECVQDMDHENMFWYRQDPGLGLRLIYFSYDVKMKEKGDIPEGYSVSREKKERFSLILESASTNQTSMYLCASSFARRGGTANTQYFGPGTRLTVL.

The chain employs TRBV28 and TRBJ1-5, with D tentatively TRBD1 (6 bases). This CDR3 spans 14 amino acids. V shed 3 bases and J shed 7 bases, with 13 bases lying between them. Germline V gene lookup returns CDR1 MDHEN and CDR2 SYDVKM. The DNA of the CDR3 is TGTGCCAGCAGTTTGGGGGCGGGAAAGCAGCCCCAGCATTTT. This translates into CASSLGAGKQPQHF.

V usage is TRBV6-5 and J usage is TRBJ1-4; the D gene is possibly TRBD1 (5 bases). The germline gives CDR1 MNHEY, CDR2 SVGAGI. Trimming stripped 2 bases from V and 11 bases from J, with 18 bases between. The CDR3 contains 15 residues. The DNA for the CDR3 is TGTGCCAGCAGTTACGAAGGGGCCCCTACTGGGAAACTGTTTTTT. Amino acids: CASSYEGAPTGKLFF.

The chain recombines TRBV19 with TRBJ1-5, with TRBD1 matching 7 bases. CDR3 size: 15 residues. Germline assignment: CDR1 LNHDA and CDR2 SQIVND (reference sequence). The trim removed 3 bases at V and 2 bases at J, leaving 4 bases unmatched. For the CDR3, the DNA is TGTGCCAGTAGTATGGGACAGCGGCGCAATCAGCCCCAGCATTTT. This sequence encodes CASSMGQRRNQPQHF. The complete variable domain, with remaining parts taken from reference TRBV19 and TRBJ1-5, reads DGGITQSPKYLFRKEGQNVTLSCEQNLNHDAMYWYRQDPGQGLRLIYYSQIVNDFQKGDIAEGYSVSREKKESFPLTVTSAQKNPTAFYLCASSMGQRRNQPQHFGDGTRLSIL.

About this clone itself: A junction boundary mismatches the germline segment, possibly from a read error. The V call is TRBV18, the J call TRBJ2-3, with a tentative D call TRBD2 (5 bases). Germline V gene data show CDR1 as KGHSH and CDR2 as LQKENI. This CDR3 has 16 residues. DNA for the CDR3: TGTGCCAGCTCGCCACTAGGGTTGCCAACCACAGATACGCAGTATTTT. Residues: CASSPLGLPTTDTQYF.

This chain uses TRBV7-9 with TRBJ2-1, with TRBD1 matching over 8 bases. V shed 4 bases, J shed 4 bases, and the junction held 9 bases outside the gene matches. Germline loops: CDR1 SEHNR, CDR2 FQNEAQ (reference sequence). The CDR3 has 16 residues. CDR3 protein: CASSYLTGAQYNEQFF. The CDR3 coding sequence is TGTGCCAGCAGCTATCTGACAGGGGCCCAATACAATGAGCAGTTCTTC.

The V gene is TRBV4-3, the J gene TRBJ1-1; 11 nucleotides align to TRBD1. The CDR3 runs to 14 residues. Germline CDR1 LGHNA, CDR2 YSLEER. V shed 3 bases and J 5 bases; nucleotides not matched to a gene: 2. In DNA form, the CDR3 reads TGCGCCAGCAGCCACGGACAGGGGGCAACTGAAGCTTTCTTT. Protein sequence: CASSHGQGATEAFF.

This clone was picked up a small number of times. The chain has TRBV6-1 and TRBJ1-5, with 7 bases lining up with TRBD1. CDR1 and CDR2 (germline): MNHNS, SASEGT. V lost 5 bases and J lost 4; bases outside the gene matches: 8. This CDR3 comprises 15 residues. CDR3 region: CASSLRGTVNQPQHF. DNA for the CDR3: TGTGCCAGCAGTCTCCGGGGGACAGTTAATCAGCCCCAGCATTTT.

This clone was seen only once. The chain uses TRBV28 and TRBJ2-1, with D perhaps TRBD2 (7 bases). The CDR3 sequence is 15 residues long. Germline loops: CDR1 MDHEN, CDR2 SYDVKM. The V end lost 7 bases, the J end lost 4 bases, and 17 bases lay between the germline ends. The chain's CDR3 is CASTVGGGGYNEQFF. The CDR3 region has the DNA TGTGCCAGCACCGTTGGAGGGGGGGGTTACAATGAGCAGTTCTTC.

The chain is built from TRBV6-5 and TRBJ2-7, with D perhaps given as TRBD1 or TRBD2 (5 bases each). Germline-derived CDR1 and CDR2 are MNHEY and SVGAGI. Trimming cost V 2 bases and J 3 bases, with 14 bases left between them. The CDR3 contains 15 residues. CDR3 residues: CASSYGTANLYEQYF. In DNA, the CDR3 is TGTGCCAGCAGTTACGGGACGGCTAACCTCTACGAGCAGTACTTC.